The next 21 T cell receptor beta chains were all read from a single sample in a study of regulatory T cells in long-lasting Graves disease. The time point was: newly diagnosed GD, antithyroid drugs for less than 3 months. From RNA extracted from PBMCs, the TCR library was made. Construction of TCR beta libraries relied on iRepertoire HTBI primers and on Arm-PCR targeting CDR3 regions. TCRdb itself ran the multiplex PCR reads through MiXCR, one entry per CDR3 protein. The data hold 520,000 or so distinct CDR3 sequences, with around 12% observed a single time. The sample was also linked to a second study, of T cells in Graves' hyperthyroidism and ophthalmopathy.

This specimen consisted of peripheral blood mononuclear cells (PBMCs), obtained at new diagnosis, from a patient treated with antithyroid drugs. These receptors were taken from a woman aged 25 to 39 with Graves disease.

This clonotype has at least ten counts. The chain combines TRBV28 with TRBJ2-5; the match to TRBD1 covers 12 bases. CDR3 length: 15 residues. Germline V lookup: CDR1 MDHEN, CDR2 SYDVKM. Trimming took 3 bases from V and 5 from J; bases not matched to a gene: 4. The CDR3 bases are TGTGCCAGCAGTTTGGGACAGGGGGCGTCGGAGACCCAGTACTTC. This codes for CASSLGQGASETQYF.

J is TRBJ2-7 and V is TRBV29-1; 7 bases agree with TRBD1. The CDR3 covers 11 residues. Germline V CDR1 and CDR2: SQVTM, ANQGSEA. V dropped 7 bases and J dropped 4; count of bases not matched to a gene: 4. DNA of the CDR3: TGCAGCGCCTCGGACAGGTACGAGCAGTACTTC. The encoded protein is CSASDRYEQYF.

The sample holds many counts of this clonotype. V gene TRBV5-6 combines with J gene TRBJ2-7; TRBD1 agrees at 7 bases. Trimming at V came to 4 bases and at J to 0 bases, leaving 7 bases not matched to a gene. This CDR3 has 15 amino acids. Germline V gives CDR1 SGHDT, CDR2 YYEEEE. CDR3 nucleotide sequence: TGTGCCAGCAGCGGACAGGACCGAAACTCCTACGAGCAGTACTTC. Translated: CASSGQDRNSYEQYF. Using reference TRBV5-6 and TRBJ2-7 for the parts outside the CDR3, the full variable domain is DAGVTQSPTHLIKTRGQQVTLRCSPKSGHDTVSWYQQALGQGPQFIFQYYEEEERQRGNFPDRFSGHQFPNYSSELNVNALLLGDSALYLCASSGQDRNSYEQYFGPGTRLTVT.

This clonotype was recorded a few times. This chain connects TRBV12-3 or TRBV12-4 to TRBJ2-1, with 7 bases identical to TRBD2. The CDR3 contains 16 residues. Unmatched junction bases numbered 7, after V lost 1 base and J lost 4 bases. The CDR3 loop is CASSLGGLGGYNEQFF. CDR3 sequence (DNA): TGTGCCAGCAGTTTAGGCGGACTAGGAGGGTACAATGAGCAGTTCTTC.

The table lists this clonotype with a few counts. One junction end disagrees with the germline gene, perhaps due to a read error. The chain has TRBV7-9 and TRBJ2-2; tentative D call: TRBD2 (5 bases). CDR3 length: 15 residues. Germline assignment: CDR1 SEHNR and CDR2 FQNEAQ (reference sequence). The CDR3, as DNA: TGTGCCAGCAGCCCGGGTCCCTTGGGCGCCGGGGAGCTGCTTTTT. Protein: CASSPGPLGAGELLF.

The V gene is TRBV20-1, the J gene TRBJ2-5; D gene unclear. V was shortened by 3 bases and J by 0 bases, with 8 bases between the two germline ends. Per germline, CDR1 DFQATT and CDR2 SNEGSKA (reference sequence). This CDR3 is built from 13 residues. The CDR3 reads CSASGEYQETQYF. DNA of the CDR3: TGCAGTGCTAGCGGAGAATACCAAGAGACCCAGTACTTC.

This clonotype was detected only a few times. The chain recombines TRBV6-1 with TRBJ2-7; D gene ambiguous. Trimming took 6 bases from V and 2 from J, leaving 17 bases between them. CDR3 length: 15 amino acids. The germline V gene has CDR1 MNHNS and CDR2 SASEGT. CDR3 in amino acids: CASRVGYPPTYEQYF. The CDR3 nucleotides are TGTGCCAGCAGGGTAGGGTATCCGCCCACCTACGAGCAGTACTTC.

In the case of this clonotype: Its ends do not fully match the called genes, so a read error is possible. V usage is TRBV30 and J usage is TRBJ2-5, with 11 bases fitting TRBD2. This CDR3 is built from 18 residues. The germline CDR1 and CDR2 sequences are GTSNPN and SVGIG (reference sequence). The CDR3 nucleotides read TGTGCCTGGACCGAGCTTTTCACTAGCGGGAGTGGACCAGAGACCCAGCACTTC. Translated, it gives CAWTELFTSGSGPETQHF.

This clonotype was counted a few times. The V gene is TRBV6-5, the J gene TRBJ2-1; no clear D. This CDR3 has 11 amino acids. The germline V and J ends were trimmed by 4 bases and 9 bases, with 7 bases remaining between them. Germline assignment: CDR1 MNHEY and CDR2 SVGAGI. This CDR3 is CASSSFGEQFF. The CDR3 DNA sequence: TGTGCCAGCAGTTCCTTTGGTGAGCAGTTCTTC.

V usage is TRBV6-1 and J usage is TRBJ2-5, with 9 nucleotides matching TRBD1. The junction had 11 bases not matched to a gene; V was cut back by 5 bases and J by 4 bases. Germline V gene data show CDR1 as MNHNS and CDR2 as SASEGT. This CDR3 region has 16 residues. CDR3 loop: CASSQRRDRDRETQYF. DNA of the CDR3: TGTGCCAGCAGTCAAAGGAGGGACAGGGATCGAGAGACCCAGTACTTC.

The rearrangement joins TRBV4-1 to TRBJ2-7, with D tentatively TRBD1 or TRBD2 (6 bases each). In germline, CDR1 is MGHRA, CDR2 YSYEKL. Between the trimmed V and J ends, which lost 4 bases and 2 bases, there was a span of 18 bases. The CDR3 sequence is 16 residues long. CDR3 nucleotide sequence: TGCGCCAGCAGCCTTATGAAGGGGGGCTCCACCTACGAGCAGTACTTC. Translation gives CASSLMKGGSTYEQYF.

This clonotype was seen only a few times. The V gene is TRBV7-9, the J gene TRBJ2-1, with D unresolved. Trimming left V 5 bases short and J 8 bases short, with 4 bases between. Germline V lookup: CDR1 SEHNR, CDR2 FQNEAQ (reference sequence). The length of the CDR3 is 10 residues. The CDR3 DNA follows: TGTGCCAGCAGCGGTCATGAGCAGTTCTTC. It encodes CASSGHEQFF. Combining the CDR3 with reference TRBV7-9 and TRBJ2-1 gives the whole variable domain DTGVSQNPRHKITKRGQNVTFRCDPISEHNRLYWYRQTLGQGPEFLTYFQNEAQLEKSRLLSDRFSAERPKGSFSTLEIQRTEQGDSAMYLCASSGHEQFFGPGTRLTVL.

This chain uses TRBV10-3 with TRBJ1-6; tentatively, D is TRBD1 (6 bases). Between the trimmed V and J ends, which lost 0 bases and 3 bases, there was a span of 9 bases. The CDR3 sequence is 16 residues long. In germline, CDR1 is ENHRY, CDR2 SYGVKD. CDR3 in DNA: TGTGCCATCAGTGAGTCGACAGGCCTCTATAATTCACCCCTCCACTTT. Encoded protein: CAISESTGLYNSPLHF.

In its sample, this clonotype was seen a few times. This rearrangement joins TRBV7-6 to TRBJ2-7, with TRBD2 identical over 9 bases. The CDR3 has 16 residues. The junction had 7 bases not matched to a gene; V was cut back by 4 bases and J by 0 bases. CDR1 and CDR2 from the germline V gene are SGHVS and FNYEAQ. This CDR3 is CASSSPPTSGSYEQYF. CDR3 DNA: TGTGCCAGCAGCTCGCCCCCGACTAGCGGCTCCTACGAGCAGTACTTC.

The sample holds many counts of this clonotype. This sequence joins TRBV19 and TRBJ2-2; 7 bases match TRBD2. The ends lost 5 bases at V and 5 bases at J; junction bases unmatched: 8. This CDR3 has 15 amino acids. CDR1 and CDR2 (germline): LNHDA, SQIVND (reference sequence). The CDR3 nucleotides read TGTGCCAGTAGTCTTCGGACTAGTTGGACCGGGGAGCTGTTTTTT. Protein product: CASSLRTSWTGELFF. The variable domain in full, completed from reference TRBV19 and TRBJ2-2, reads DGGITQSPKYLFRKEGQNVTLSCEQNLNHDAMYWYRQDPGQGLRLIYYSQIVNDFQKGDIAEGYSVSREKKESFPLTVTSAQKNPTAFYLCASSLRTSWTGELFFGEGSRLTVL.

This clonotype appeared a few times. It may be a read error: a sequence one base away is much more abundant. The CDR3 loop is CASEGRGRDEQYF. CDR3 nucleotides: TGTGCCAGCGAGGGCAGGGGCAGGGACGAGCAGTACTTC. The chain is built from TRBV28 and TRBJ2-7; possible D gene TRBD1, 6 bases. Trimming took 8 bases from V and 5 from J, leaving 16 bases between them. Germline loops: CDR1 MDHEN, CDR2 SYDVKM. The CDR3 extends over 13 amino acids.

Many counts were recorded for this clonotype. The chain carries TRBV28 and TRBJ1-5; TRBD1 aligns across 9 bases. Germline assignment: CDR1 MDHEN and CDR2 SYDVKM. J gave up 0 bases and V 11 bases, and 5 bases lay outside the gene matches. This CDR3 spans 14 amino acids. The CDR3 DNA reads TGTGCCGGACAGGGGAGAGATAGCAATCAGCCCCAGCATTTT. It yields the protein CAGQGRDSNQPQHF.

J is TRBJ1-4 and V is TRBV30, with D tentatively TRBD1 (6 bases). The CDR3 runs 14 residues. Trimming shortened V by 0 bases and J by 6 bases, and 11 bases separated the two germline ends. The germline V gene encodes CDR1 GTSNPN and CDR2 SVGIG (reference sequence). In nucleotides, the CDR3 is TGTGCCTGGAGTGTAGCCGGGGGCGATGAAAAACTGTTTTTT. Its translation: CAWSVAGGDEKLFF.

This clonotype was seen ten or more times. This rearrangement joins TRBV11-2 to TRBJ2-5; perhaps TRBD1 as D (5 bases). CDR1 SGHAT and CDR2 FQNNGV come from the germline V gene. Trimming left V 4 bases short and J 3 bases short, with 15 bases between. CDR3 length: 15 residues. CDR3 DNA: TGTGCCAGCAGCTCCGGTTGGACAATGAAAGAGACCCAGTACTTC. Amino acid sequence: CASSSGWTMKETQYF.

The chain links TRBV6-5 to TRBJ2-7, with 9 bases identical to TRBD2. V lost 0 bases, J lost 2 bases, and 5 bases stayed unmatched. The CDR3 totals 16 residues. Germline V gene sequence: CDR1 MNHEY, CDR2 SVGAGI. CDR3 sequence: CASSYSWASGTYEQYF. In DNA form, the CDR3 reads TGTGCCAGCAGTTACTCGTGGGCTAGCGGGACCTACGAGCAGTACTTC.

This clonotype was seen many times. The chain joins TRBV28 to TRBJ1-2; weak D call: TRBD1 (6 bases). The CDR3 contains 15 residues. Between the trimmed V and J ends, which lost 10 bases and 2 bases, there was a span of 20 bases. Germline-derived CDR1 and CDR2 are MDHEN and SYDVKM. The CDR3: CAIMWRGSRNYGYTF. The DNA for the CDR3 is TGTGCCATCATGTGGAGGGGGTCCCGGAACTATGGCTACACCTTC.